The next 26 T cell receptor beta chains were all read from a single sample in a study of T cell responses to AZD1222 COVID-19 vaccine. Sequencing used immunoSEQ multiplex PCR; TCRdb keeps in-frame clones, though not all of them. The data show around 250,000 clones, approximately 93% seen once. The sequences come from peripheral blood, collected on day 0 of AZD1222 vaccination. These receptor sequences come from an adult in good health.

V is TRBV6-5 and J is TRBJ1-1; TRBD1 might be the D (6 bases). Germline V gene data show CDR1 as MNHEY and CDR2 as SVGAGI. The CDR3 is 13 amino acids. V was clipped by 6 bases and J by 5 bases, with 13 bases between them. The CDR3 reads CASRAQGRTEAFF. DNA of the CDR3: TGTGCCAGCAGGGCTCAGGGGAGGACTGAAGCTTTCTTT.

V gene TRBV12-3 or TRBV12-4 combines with J gene TRBJ2-7; no firm D call. Trimming took off 1 base at V and 6 bases at J, with 1 base between the two ends. The CDR3 is made up of 10 amino acids. The CDR3 region is CASSLGEQYF. The DNA of the CDR3 is TGTGCCAGCAGTTTAGGCGAGCAGTACTTC.

The chain has TRBV5-1 and TRBJ1-1; 7 bases match TRBD1. Germline V gene lookup returns CDR1 SGHRS and CDR2 YFSETQ. J gave up 2 bases and V 5 bases, and 9 bases lay outside the gene matches. The length of the CDR3 is 15 residues. CDR3 protein: CASRKTYRGNTEAFF. The DNA of the CDR3 is TGCGCCAGCAGGAAAACCTACAGGGGTAACACTGAAGCTTTCTTT.

This sequence joins TRBV5-8 and TRBJ1-3; D unclear. The CDR3 extends over 15 amino acids. V shed 3 bases and J shed 0 bases, with 10 bases lying between them. The V gene's germline CDR1 is SGHTS and CDR2 YDEGEE. CDR3 nucleotide sequence: TGTGCCAGCAGCTCCTGGGCCGTCTCTGGAAACACCATATATTTT. It translates to CASSSWAVSGNTIYF.

This rearrangement joins TRBV5-1 to TRBJ2-2; D gene unclear. The CDR3 length is 15 residues. Germline V gene data show CDR1 as SGHRS and CDR2 as YFSETQ. V was pared by 0 bases and J by 1 base, with 7 bases between. The CDR3 loop is CASSLGRQNTGELFF. The CDR3 nucleotides read TGCGCCAGCAGCTTGGGTAGGCAGAACACCGGGGAGCTGTTTTTT.

The rearrangement joins TRBV5-1 to TRBJ1-6, with a tentative D call TRBD1 (5 bases). Trimming took off 4 bases at V and 7 bases at J, with 15 bases between the two ends. The CDR3 is 15 residues long. The germline CDR1 and CDR2 sequences are SGHRS and YFSETQ. This CDR3 reads CASSIREGGNSPLHF. The CDR3 bases are TGCGCCAGCAGCATCAGGGAGGGTGGAAATTCACCCCTCCACTTT.

The V gene is TRBV28, the J gene TRBJ2-1; the D is unclear. V shed 4 bases and J shed 8 bases, with 18 bases lying between them. CDR1 and CDR2 (germline): MDHEN, SYDVKM. The CDR3 contains 15 residues. Here the CDR3 reads CASSSPTGWSHEQFF. CDR3 DNA sequence: TGTGCCAGCAGTTCCCCGACCGGGTGGTCCCATGAGCAGTTCTTC.

In regard to this clone: This CDR3 is also generated by other DNA sequences in the sample. The chain uses TRBV9 and TRBJ1-2, with 9 bases identical to TRBD1. The germline gives CDR1 SGDLS, CDR2 YYNGEE. J was trimmed by 5 bases and V by 0 bases; bases with no gene match: 2. The CDR3 loop spans 14 amino acids. The DNA for the CDR3 is TGTGCCAGCAGCGTAGGGACAGGGGAGTATGGCTACACCTTC. This codes for CASSVGTGEYGYTF.

The gene calls are TRBV1 and TRBJ1-1; TRBD1, the D gene given by the table, was not confirmed from the DNA. TRBV1 is a recognized pseudogene. The CDR3 sequence is 13 residues long. Here the CDR3 reads CTSSQDSYTEAFF. CDR3 in DNA: TGCACCAGCAGCCAAGACAGTTACACTGAAGCTTTCTTT.

This clone was observed once. This sample also contains other DNA sequences that code for the same CDR3. This chain connects TRBV28 to TRBJ1-2; D is unclear. Between the trimmed V and J ends, which lost 2 bases and 8 bases, there was a span of 9 bases. This CDR3 is 12 amino acids long. From germline, CDR1 is MDHEN and CDR2 SYDVKM. CDR3 nucleotides: TGTGCCAGCAGTTTACCCTCGGGCGGCTACACCTTC. This sequence encodes CASSLPSGGYTF.

The chain uses TRBV28 and TRBJ2-1; D possibly uses TRBD1 or TRBD2 (5 bases each). The germline V and J ends were trimmed by 4 bases and 6 bases, with 16 bases remaining between them. The CDR3 runs to 15 residues. Germline values: CDR1 MDHEN, CDR2 SYDVKM. The CDR3 DNA reads as TGTGCCAGCAGTTACGAGGGGTTAAAAGTCAATGAGCAGTTCTTC. It encodes CASSYEGLKVNEQFF.

This chain connects TRBV7-2 to TRBJ1-4; TRBD1 matches 8 bases. Trimming removed 5 bases from V and 11 bases from J; junction bases left unmatched: 7. The CDR3 runs 13 residues. Germline-derived CDR1 and CDR2 are SGHTA and FQGNSA. DNA of the CDR3: TGTGCCAGCAGCCTTTTAACAGGGGGTAAACTGTTTTTT. Residues: CASSLLTGGKLFF.

The chain employs TRBV5-1 and TRBJ2-2; 7 nucleotides line up with TRBD1. The trim removed 4 bases at V and 1 base at J, leaving 4 bases unmatched. CDR3 length: 15 amino acids. Germline V gives CDR1 SGHRS, CDR2 YFSETQ. For the CDR3, the DNA is TGCGCCAGCAGCGGGGACAGAATGAACACCGGGGAGCTGTTTTTT. Translation: CASSGDRMNTGELFF.

The chain joins TRBV7-2 to TRBJ2-5; the D gene is possibly TRBD2 (5 bases). Germline V gene data show CDR1 as SGHTA and CDR2 as FQGNSA. The CDR3 totals 16 residues. Trimming shortened V by 1 base and J by 1 base, and 13 bases separated the two germline ends. The DNA of the CDR3 is TGTGCCAGCAGCTTAGTCGCCGGGGAGTTCCAAGAGACCCAGTACTTC. It yields the protein CASSLVAGEFQETQYF. The variable domain in full, completed from reference TRBV7-2 and TRBJ2-5, reads GAGVSQSPSNKVTEKGKDVELRCDPISGHTALYWYRQSLGQGLEFLIYFQGNSAPDKSGLPSDRFSAERTGGSVSTLTIQRTQQEDSAVYLCASSLVAGEFQETQYFGPGTRLLVL.

The chain carries TRBV27 and TRBJ2-7; TRBD2 matches at 8 bases. Germline V gene data show CDR1 as MNHEY and CDR2 as SMNVEV (reference sequence). The CDR3 has 15 amino acids. With V trimmed by 0 bases and J by 7 bases, 8 bases remained unmatched. Here the CDR3 DNA reads TGTGCCAGCAGTTTATCGAAAGCGGGGGCGGGGGAGCAGTACTTC. This gives the protein CASSLSKAGAGEQYF.

This clone appeared once. This chain joins TRBV9 and TRBJ2-1; 8 bases are shared with TRBD2. J gave up 9 bases and V 3 bases, and 5 bases lay outside the gene matches. The CDR3 sequence is 13 residues long. Germline V gives CDR1 SGDLS, CDR2 YYNGEE. CDR3 DNA: TGTGCCAGCAGCGCGACTAGCGAGGGTGAGCAGTTCTTC. It encodes CASSATSEGEQFF.

This chain uses TRBV5-1 with TRBJ2-2, with TRBD1 matching over 11 bases. The V gene end was trimmed by 6 bases and the J gene end by 5 bases; junction bases not matched to a gene: 6. CDR3 size: 15 residues. Germline V gene sequence: CDR1 SGHRS, CDR2 YFSETQ. CDR3 sequence: CASNDGTGGTGELFF. The CDR3 nucleotides read TGCGCCAGCAACGACGGGACAGGGGGAACCGGGGAGCTGTTTTTT. Based on the CDR3 plus reference TRBV5-1 and TRBJ2-2, the full variable domain is KAGVTQTPRYLIKTRGQQVTLSCSPISGHRSVSWYQQTPGQGLQFLFEYFSETQRNKGNFPGRFSGRQFSNSRSEMNVSTLELGDSALYLCASNDGTGGTGELFFGEGSRLTVL.

The CDR3 DNA reads as TGTGCCACCAGTGATCCACCGGGACAGGGGGCTGGGGCCAACGTCCTGACTTTC. Translated, it gives CATSDPPGQGAGANVLTF. This rearrangement joins TRBV24-1 to TRBJ2-6; 11 bases agree with TRBD1. In germline, CDR1 is KGHDR, CDR2 SFDVKD. CDR3 length: 18 amino acids. V gave up 3 bases and J gave up 2 bases; unmatched junction bases: 5.

In DNA form, the CDR3 reads TGCAGTGCTAGTCGGTACGAGACCCAGTACTTC. It yields the protein CSASRYETQYF. The chain is built from TRBV20-1 and TRBJ2-5; D call uncertain. CDR1 and CDR2 from the germline V gene are DFQATT and SNEGSKA (reference sequence). The V and J ends lost 3 bases and 5 bases respectively, with 7 bases between them. The CDR3 extends over 11 amino acids.

This clone was seen more than once but under ten times. The chain links TRBV9 to TRBJ1-6; a weak D match, TRBD1 (5 bases). Germline assignment: CDR1 SGDLS and CDR2 YYNGEE. V lost 1 base and J 8 bases, leaving 10 bases between the germline ends. The CDR3 totals 14 residues. CDR3 nucleotides: TGTGCCAGCAGCGTACAGGGTATCGATTCACCCCTCCACTTT. It translates to CASSVQGIDSPLHF.

This sequence joins TRBV3-1 (or the pseudogene TRBV3-2) and TRBJ2-1; 9 nucleotides match TRBD1. The CDR3 totals 17 residues. Trimming took 4 bases from V and 5 from J; bases not matched to a gene: 12. The germline V gene has CDR1 LGHDT and CDR2 YNNKEL (reference sequence). The chain's CDR3 is CASSRARGQGGNNEQFF. As DNA, the CDR3 is TGTGCCAGCAGCCGCGCCAGGGGACAGGGAGGGAACAATGAGCAGTTCTTC.

The J gene is TRBJ2-5, the V gene TRBV5-1; D is undetermined. The CDR3 spans 14 residues. Looked up from germline, CDR1 is SGHRS and CDR2 is YFSETQ. Trimming stripped 2 bases from V and 1 base from J, with 9 bases between. The DNA of the CDR3 is TGCGCCAGCAGCTTCGGCAGTAGCCAAGAGACCCAGTACTTC. The encoded protein is CASSFGSSQETQYF.

The count of this clone is one. The chain uses TRBV5-4 and TRBJ2-1, with D possibly TRBD1 on 6 matching bases. Germline V lookup: CDR1 SGHNT, CDR2 YYREEE (reference sequence). V was trimmed by 4 bases and J by 1 base, leaving 9 bases between them. CDR3 length: 14 residues. In nucleotides, the CDR3 is TGTGCCAGCAGCCGACAGGTTTCCTACAATGAGCAGTTCTTC. This encodes CASSRQVSYNEQFF. Combining the CDR3 with reference TRBV5-4 and TRBJ2-1 gives the whole variable domain ETGVTQSPTHLIKTRGQQVTLRCSSQSGHNTVSWYQQALGQGPQFIFQYYREEENGRGNFPPRFSGLQFPNYSSELNVNALELDDSALYLCASSRQVSYNEQFFGPGTRLTVL.

The rearrangement uses TRBV12-3 or TRBV12-4 and TRBJ2-3; D is undetermined. The length of the CDR3 is 13 residues. V lost 2 bases to trimming and J lost 4 bases, with 7 bases between them. As DNA, the CDR3 is TGTGCCAGCAGTTTATCAGGCGCAGATACGCAGTATTTT. This sequence encodes CASSLSGADTQYF.

The chain combines TRBV10-1 with TRBJ1-5; 8 nucleotides align to TRBD1. The CDR3 is made up of 19 amino acids. With 7 bases clipped from V and 0 bases from J, the junction kept 17 bases outside the gene matches. Germline V gives CDR1 WNHNN, CDR2 SYGVQD (reference sequence). CDR3: CASNPRDRPDGYSNQPQHF. For the CDR3, the DNA is TGCGCCAGCAATCCTAGGGACAGGCCGGATGGTTATAGCAATCAGCCCCAGCATTTT.

V and J are TRBV7-6 and TRBJ2-3; D possibly corresponds to TRBD1 (6 bases). V was trimmed by 1 base and J by 4 bases, leaving 15 bases between them. Germline V gives CDR1 SGHVS, CDR2 FNYEAQ. CDR3 length equals 16 residues. CDR3: CASSLGSGRGPDTQYF. The CDR3 bases are TGTGCCAGCAGCTTAGGATCAGGCAGGGGCCCAGATACGCAGTATTTT.